This T cell receptor (beta chain) derives from a study of blood T cell repertoires in COVID-19. Overall study: Spain, Italy and the United States supplied samples that represented acute and convalescent COVID-19. Sources were T cells, B-cell-depleted T cells, or PBMCs; the material itself was cDNA or gDNA.

The CDR3 is 17 amino acids. In germline, CDR1 is SGHAT, CDR2 FQNNGV. Trimming pared 1 base from V and 0 bases from J, leaving 12 bases between. Per the original methods: Estimation of nucleated cell counts relied on the amplification of reference gene primers. TCRdb's table, derived via immunoSEQ multiplex PCR, lists solely in-frame clones and lacks some. V, J and clone size are those of that table, while D and trimming were read from the DNA. Among about 55,000 clones listed, about 91% were seen once. J is TRBJ1-4 and V is TRBV11-2; no clear D gene. The specimen sequenced was peripheral blood. The sequence derives from a middle-aged man with active COVID-19. CDR3 amino acids: CASSLAPVSPTNEKLFF. CDR3 nucleotides: TGTGCCAGCAGCTTAGCCCCCGTTTCCCCAACTAATGAAAAACTGTTTTTT.